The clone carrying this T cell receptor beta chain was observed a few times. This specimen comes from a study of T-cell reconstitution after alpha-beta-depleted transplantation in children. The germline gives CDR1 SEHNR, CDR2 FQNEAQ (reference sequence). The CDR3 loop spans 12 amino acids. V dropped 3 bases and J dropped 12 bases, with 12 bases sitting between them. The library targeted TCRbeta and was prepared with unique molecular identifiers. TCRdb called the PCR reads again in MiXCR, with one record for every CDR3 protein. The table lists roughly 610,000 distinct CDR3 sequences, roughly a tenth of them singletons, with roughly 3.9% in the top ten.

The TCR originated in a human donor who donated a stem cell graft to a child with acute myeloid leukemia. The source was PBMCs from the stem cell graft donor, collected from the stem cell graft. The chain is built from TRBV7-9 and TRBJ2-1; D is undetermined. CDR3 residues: CASSFDQRVQFF. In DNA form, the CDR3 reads TGTGCCAGCAGCTTCGACCAGAGAGTGCAGTTCTTC.